Listed below are T cell receptor beta chains from one sample, sequenced in a study of cytomegalovirus exposure and HLA in healthy donors. Generated by immunoSEQ multiplex PCR, the TCRdb table keeps only in-frame clones and is missing some. The sample shows 90,000 to 150,000 clones, and roughly 3.5% sits with its ten largest clones. The sample was PBMCs. The receptors shown here come from a man between 18 and 35 years old in good health and CMV-seronegative. Each CDR3 is given with its conserved first and last residue. A D gene is named only where the DNA matches it firmly. Clone size appears in some rows only: once, few, many, or a class for an expanded clone.

J gene | D gene | V gene | clone size | CDR3 protein | CDR3 DNA
TRBJ2-3 | NA | TRBV28 | NA | CASSLLDGVRTDTQYF | TGTGCCAGCAGTTTATTGGACGGGGTGAGGACAGATACGCAGTATTTT
TRBJ1-2 | NA | TRBV6-6 | NA | CASSPQGSDGYTF | TGTGCCAGCAGCCCTCAGGGCTCTGATGGCTACACCTTC
TRBJ2-7 | NA | TRBV19 | NA | CASSIGAVYEQYF | TGTGCCAGTAGTATTGGGGCTGTCTACGAGCAGTACTTC
TRBJ2-3 | NA | TRBV19 | NA | CASTAQEGITDTQYF | TGTGCCAGTACCGCTCAGGAGGGGATCACAGATACGCAGTATTTT
TRBJ2-1 | NA | TRBV21-1 | NA | CASSAHPPGSRSYNEQFF | TGTGCCAGCAGCGCTCATCCCCCAGGGTCCCGCTCCTACAATGAGCAGTTCTTC
TRBJ2-1 | TRBD2 | TRBV9 | NA | CASTELGLAEYNEQFF | TGTGCCAGCACCGAGTTAGGACTAGCGGAGTACAATGAGCAGTTCTTC
TRBJ1-5 | TRBD1 | TRBV9 | NA | CASSPGQGGQPQHF | TGTGCCAGCAGTCCGGGACAGGGAGGGCAGCCCCAGCATTTT
TRBJ2-3 | NA | TRBV4-1 | medium-sized | CASSQALLRASTDTQYF | TGCGCCAGCAGCCAAGCGCTACTCAGGGCGAGCACAGATACGCAGTATTTT
TRBJ2-1 | NA | TRBV2 | NA | CASSFDNEQFF | TGTGCCAGCAGTTTCGACAATGAGCAGTTCTTC
TRBJ1-2 | NA | TRBV10-3 | NA | CATKSGHGDYGYTF | TGTGCCACTAAGTCAGGGCATGGGGACTATGGCTACACCTTC
TRBJ1-1 | NA | TRBV27 | NA | CASSLSLSTEAFF | TGTGCCAGCAGTTTATCATTGAGCACTGAAGCTTTCTTT
TRBJ1-4 | NA | TRBV2 | NA | CASSVIGSEKLFF | TGTGCCAGCAGTGTAATCGGGAGTGAAAAACTGTTTTTT
TRBJ1-1 | NA | TRBV2 | NA | CADPGGRNTEAFF | TGTGCCGACCCCGGGGGGCGGAACACTGAAGCTTTCTTT
TRBJ1-2 | TRBD1 | TRBV5-1 | NA | CASSSRTGYGYTF | TGCGCCAGCAGCTCCCGGACAGGGTATGGCTACACCTTC
TRBJ2-5 | TRBD2 | TRBV14 | NA | CASSQRAGPWETQYF | TGTGCCAGCAGCCAGCGAGCGGGGCCTTGGGAGACCCAGTACTTC
TRBJ1-1 | NA | TRBV4-1 | NA | CASSQNRVEAFF | TGCGCCAGCAGCCAGAACAGGGTGGAAGCTTTCTTT
TRBJ1-2 | NA | TRBV4-1 | NA | CASSQVRQANFPYGYTF | TGCGCCAGCAGCCAAGTGCGACAGGCGAATTTTCCTTATGGCTACACCTTC
TRBJ2-1 | TRBD2 | TRBV2 | NA | CASNPGGSGTEQFF | TGTGCCAGCAACCCCGGTGGTAGCGGGACTGAGCAGTTCTTC
TRBJ1-1 | NA | TRBV7-8 | NA | CASSLEARVNTEAFF | TGTGCCAGCAGCTTAGAGGCCAGGGTGAACACTGAAGCTTTCTTT
TRBJ2-7 | TRBD1 | TRBV18 | NA | CASSLWTGESEQYF | TGTGCCAGCTCACTCTGGACAGGGGAAAGCGAGCAGTACTTC
TRBJ1-4 | NA | TRBV21-1 | NA | CASSKDGWGRGEKLFF | TGTGCCAGCAGCAAAGACGGTTGGGGGAGGGGGGAAAAACTGTTTTTT
TRBJ2-7 | TRBD1 | TRBV9 | NA | CASSVYPGGYEQYF | TGTGCCAGCAGCGTATATCCAGGGGGCTACGAGCAGTACTTC
TRBJ1-1 | NA | TRBV25-1 | NA | CASRGLGADTEAFF | TGTGCCAGCAGAGGCTTAGGAGCGGACACTGAAGCTTTCTTT
TRBJ1-1 | NA | TRBV28 | NA | CASSSQATLNTEAFF | TGTGCCAGCAGTTCGCAGGCAACATTGAACACTGAAGCTTTCTTT
TRBJ2-7 | TRBD1 | TRBV6-5 | NA | CASSSPGQTYEQYF | TGTGCCAGCAGTTCGCCGGGACAGACCTACGAGCAGTACTTC
TRBJ1-4 | NA | TRBV7-6 | NA | CATGEREKLFF | TGTGCGACGGGGGAACGGGAAAAACTGTTTTTT
TRBJ2-1 | TRBD1 | TRBV9 | NA | CASSPGGTYNEQFF | TGTGCCAGCAGTCCAGGGGGTACCTACAATGAGCAGTTCTTC
TRBJ2-1 | NA | TRBV10-1 | NA | CASSIDSNSYNEQFF | TGCGCCAGCAGCATCGACAGTAACTCCTACAATGAGCAGTTCTTC
TRBJ2-1 | NA | TRBV5-1 | NA | CASSLGGAYNEQFF | TGCGCCAGCAGCTTGGGGGGCGCCTACAATGAGCAGTTCTTC
TRBJ1-3 | NA | TRBV7-8 | NA | CASSSPGGKAGNTIYF | TGTGCCAGCAGCTCACCGGGGGGGAAGGCTGGAAACACCATATATTTT
TRBJ1-1 | NA | TRBV5-1 | NA | CASNRAGENTEAFF | TGCGCCAGTAACCGGGCCGGGGAGAACACTGAAGCTTTCTTT
TRBJ1-5 | NA | TRBV30 | NA | CAWSTGSNQPQHF | TGTGCCTGGAGTACCGGGAGCAATCAGCCCCAGCATTTT
TRBJ2-4 | NA | TRBV5-1 | NA | CASSFQGESKNIQYF | TGCGCCAGCAGCTTCCAGGGCGAATCCAAAAACATTCAGTACTTC
TRBJ2-5 | NA | TRBV10-2 | NA | CASSDRETQYF | TGCGCCAGCAGTGATAGAGAGACCCAGTACTTC
TRBJ2-5 | TRBD1 | TRBV5-6 | NA | CASKPTGTGGEGTQYF | TGTGCCAGCAAGCCCACCGGGACAGGGGGCGAGGGGACCCAGTACTTC